This T cell receptor (beta chain) was sequenced during a study of T-cell memory formation after mild COVID-19. General study results and limits: A second wave expanding day 15 to 37 was CD4+-biased; contracting clones were balanced.

Trimming cost V 2 bases and J 5 bases; bases outside gene matches: 4. From germline, CDR1 is DFQATT and CDR2 SNEGSKA (reference sequence). There are 15 residues in the CDR3. To note about this clonotype: The antigen is undetermined.

MiXCR, applied by TCRdb to the 5' RACE reads, yields one record per CDR3 protein. The repertoire holds roughly 450,000 distinct CDR3 sequences, with roughly 18% as singletons. This chain links TRBV20-1 with TRBJ2-5; TRBD2 matches 14 bases. Specimen: PBMCs or a T cell subset sorted from them (not recorded which). The origin of this receptor is an adult woman who had mild COVID-19 (a few samples of this study predate the infection). Cell type and time point are not known. The CDR3 DNA follows: TGCAGTGCTAGAATAAGGACTAGCGGGAGGGAGACCCAGTACTTC. Protein: CSARIRTSGRETQYF.